This paragraph covers one T cell receptor beta chain sequence. The antigen is not known. This could be a read error, since a much larger clone is one nucleotide away. The sample is drawn from a study of human T cells and chemical hapten exposure. The wider study: Small volume differences among pooled libraries mainly caused per-sample TCR yield variation.

Germline trimming cut 7 bases from V and 7 bases from J; bases unmatched to any gene: 9. CDR1 is DFQATT and CDR2 is SNEGSKA in the germline V gene (reference sequence). The length of the CDR3 is 13 residues. From the RACE reads, TCRdb called clonotypes with MiXCR, one entry per CDR3 protein. This table has under 450,000 distinct CDR3 sequences, 6% to 7% appearing once. This sample's time point: patch test 2, 6 weeks after DPC sensitization. The treatment was: therapeutic diphenylcyclopropenone sensitization with weekly scalp DPC. Study results and caveats: Expanded TCRs clustered into significantly more large CDR3 similarity groups than controls, the analysis revealed. Unchanged with DPC sensitization were TCRs above 1 in 1000 frequency. Correlating positively with patch test score were the PT1 expanded TCR counts.

This clonotype originated in a woman aged 18-30 years with alopecia areata. Some clones in this sample may be carry-over from other donors' samples. This material consisted of whole blood, taken in connection with sensitization to the hapten diphenylcyclopropenone (DPC). The chain recombines TRBV20-1 with TRBJ2-1; 8 bases match TRBD1. CDR3 sequence: CSVDREVGNEQFF. The CDR3 nucleotides read TGCAGTGTGGACAGGGAGGTAGGGAATGAGCAGTTCTTC.